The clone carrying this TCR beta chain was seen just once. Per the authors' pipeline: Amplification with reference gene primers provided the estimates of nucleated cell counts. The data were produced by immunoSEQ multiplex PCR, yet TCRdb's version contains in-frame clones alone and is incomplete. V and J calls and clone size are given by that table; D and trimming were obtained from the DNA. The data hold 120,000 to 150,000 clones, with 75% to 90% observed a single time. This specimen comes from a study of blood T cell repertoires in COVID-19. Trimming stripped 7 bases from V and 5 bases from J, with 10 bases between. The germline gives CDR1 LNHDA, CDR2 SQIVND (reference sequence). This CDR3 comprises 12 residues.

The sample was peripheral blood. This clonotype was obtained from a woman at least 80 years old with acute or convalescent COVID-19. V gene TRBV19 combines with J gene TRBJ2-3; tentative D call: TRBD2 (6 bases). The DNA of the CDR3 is TGTGCCAGTATGGGGGGTGGAGATACGCAGTATTTT. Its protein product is CASMGGGDTQYF.